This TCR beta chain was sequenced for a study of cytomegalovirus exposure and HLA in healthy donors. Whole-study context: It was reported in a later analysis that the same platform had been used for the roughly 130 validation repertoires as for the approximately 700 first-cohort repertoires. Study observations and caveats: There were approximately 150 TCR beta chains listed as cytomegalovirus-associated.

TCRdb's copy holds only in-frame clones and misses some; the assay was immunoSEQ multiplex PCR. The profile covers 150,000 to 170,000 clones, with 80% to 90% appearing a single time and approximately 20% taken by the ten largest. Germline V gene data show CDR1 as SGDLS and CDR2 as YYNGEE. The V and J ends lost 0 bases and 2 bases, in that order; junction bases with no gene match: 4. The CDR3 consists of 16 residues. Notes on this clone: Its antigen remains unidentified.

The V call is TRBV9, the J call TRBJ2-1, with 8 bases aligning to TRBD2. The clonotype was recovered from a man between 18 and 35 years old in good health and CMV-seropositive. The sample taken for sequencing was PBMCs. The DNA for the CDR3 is TGTGCCAGCAGCGTAGTCGGTAGCGGGACCTACAATGAGCAGTTCTTC. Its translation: CASSVVGSGTYNEQFF.